This is a list of T cell receptor beta chains from one sample in a study of T cell repertoires and HLA-DP antigens. Antigen specificity for these receptors is unknown. The method was immunoSEQ multiplex PCR; TCRdb's version includes in-frame clones alone and lacks a portion of them. Among around 90,000 clones listed, around nine tenths were seen once. The sample consisted of CD4+ T cells from PBMCs. These receptors originate from a man aged 50-59 years in good health and CMV-seronegative. Each CDR3 is given with its conserved first and last residue. The D gene is left open where the match is weak. The listing skips clone size in some rows; elsewhere it reads once, few, many or a size class.

>TRBD2|NA|TRBJ2-3|TRBV30
CAWGGASGPRDTQYF
TGTGCCTGGGGGGGAGCTAGCGGACCCAGGGATACGCAGTATTTT
>NA|NA|TRBJ2-1|TRBV25-1
CASAAYNEQFF
TGTGCCAGCGCGGCCTACAATGAGCAGTTCTTC
>NA|once|TRBJ2-7|TRBV5-3
CASSRTREQCF
TGTGCCAGCAGCAGAACTCGGGAGCAGTGCTTC
>NA|NA|TRBJ2-7|TRBV4-1
CASSQALDFAYEQYF
TGCGCCAGCAGCCAAGCTTTGGACTTCGCCTACGAGCAGTACTTC
>NA|NA|TRBJ2-7|TRBV12-5
CASGRQVIYEQYF
TGTGCTAGTGGTCGACAGGTCATCTACGAGCAGTACTTC
>NA|NA|TRBJ1-6|TRBV6-5
CASRPAGALNSPLHF
TGTGCCAGCAGACCCGCAGGGGCCCTTAATTCACCCCTCCACTTT
>TRBD1|NA|TRBJ1-4|TRBV18
CASSPARTGGANEKLFF
TGTGCCAGCTCACCCGCTAGGACAGGGGGCGCGAATGAAAAACTGTTTTTT
>NA|NA|TRBJ1-6|TRBV19
CASSINRVPNSPLHF
TGTGCCAGTAGTATTAACCGGGTGCCCAATTCACCCCTCCACTTT
>NA|NA|TRBJ2-3|TRBV29-1
CSYLITDTQYF
TGCAGCTACTTAATCACAGATACGCAGTATTTT
>TRBD1|NA|TRBJ1-1|TRBV10-3
CAIRMGQVNTEAFF
TGTGCCATCAGGATGGGACAGGTCAACACTGAAGCTTTCTTT
>NA|NA|TRBJ2-3|TRBV19
CASSISKAGTDTQYF
TGTGCCAGTAGTATAAGTAAAGCCGGCACAGATACGCAGTATTTT
>TRBD2|NA|TRBJ2-7|TRBV10-3
CAISQLAGASYEQYF
TGTGCCATCAGTCAACTAGCGGGGGCTTCCTACGAGCAGTACTTC
>TRBD1|NA|TRBJ2-3|TRBV30
CAWSADRGTDTQYF
TGTGCCTGGAGTGCAGACAGGGGGACAGATACGCAGTATTTT
>TRBD2|NA|TRBJ2-3|TRBV7-2
CASSPSPGTGGTQYF
TGTGCCAGCAGCCCGAGTCCCGGGACGGGGGGGACGCAGTATTTT
>NA|few|TRBJ1-3|TRBV4-2
CASSQFLQSSGNTIYF
TGTGCCAGCAGCCAATTTTTACAAAGCTCTGGAAACACCATATATTTT
>NA|NA|TRBJ2-5|TRBV5-8
CASSLGRGEETQYF
TGTGCCAGCAGCTTGGGCAGGGGCGAAGAGACCCAGTACTTC
>NA|NA|TRBJ1-1|TRBV19
CASSNVLRENTEAFF
TGTGCCAGTAGTAACGTCTTGCGGGAAAACACTGAAGCTTTCTTT
>TRBD1|NA|TRBJ2-1|TRBV5-4
CASSSMTGGRSSYNEQFF
TGTGCCAGCAGCTCCATGACAGGGGGCAGGAGCTCCTACAATGAGCAGTTCTTC
>NA|NA|TRBJ1-5|TRBV9
CASSPTGYNQPQHF
TGTGCCAGCAGCCCAACAGGGTACAATCAGCCCCAGCATTTT
>NA|NA|TRBJ1-1|TRBV10-3
CAISESAGRTEAFF
TGTGCCATCAGTGAGTCGGCAGGTCGGACTGAAGCTTTCTTT
>NA|few|TRBJ1-1|TRBV18
CASSRPGEYMNTEAFF
TGTGCCAGCTCCCGCCCCGGGGAATACATGAACACTGAAGCTTTCTTT
>NA|NA|TRBJ2-7|TRBV9
CASSVDPSPGTYEQYF
TGTGCCAGCAGCGTAGATCCCTCTCCGGGAACCTACGAGCAGTACTTC
>TRBD1|NA|TRBJ2-1|TRBV28
CASRPDRGLYNEQFF
TGTGCCAGCAGACCTGACAGGGGGCTTTACAATGAGCAGTTCTTC
>NA|NA|TRBJ2-3|TRBV5-1
CASSLDDSRTDTQYF
TGCGCCAGCAGCTTGGACGACAGCAGGACAGATACGCAGTATTTT
>TRBD2|few|TRBJ2-1|TRBV5-4
CASSLELAGINEQFF
TGTGCCAGCAGCTTGGAACTAGCGGGAATCAATGAGCAGTTCTTC
>NA|NA|TRBJ2-1|TRBV30
CAWRKPGTPNEQFF
TGTGCCTGGAGGAAACCCGGGACTCCCAATGAGCAGTTCTTC
>TRBD2|NA|TRBJ2-2|TRBV7-9
CASSLGVTSGSNTGELFF
TGTGCCAGCAGCTTAGGTGTGACTAGCGGGAGTAACACCGGGGAGCTGTTTTTT
>NA|NA|TRBJ2-3|TRBV7-2
CASSTKTGFTDTQYF
TGTGCCAGCAGCACGAAGACCGGGTTCACAGATACGCAGTATTTT
>NA|NA|TRBJ1-4|TRBV5-4
CASSGGRYNEKLFF
TGTGCCAGCAGCGGAGGACGGTATAATGAAAAACTGTTTTTT
>NA|NA|TRBJ2-7|TRBV6-1
CASSYLDEQYF
TGTGCCAGCAGTTATTTAGACGAGCAGTACTTC
>NA|NA|TRBJ1-2|TRBV5-4
CASSLSGQGYTF
TGTGCCAGCAGCTTGAGCGGACAAGGCTACACCTTC
>NA|few|TRBJ2-3|TRBV7-6
CASSLGPSAADTQYF
TGTGCCAGCAGCTTAGGGCCTTCGGCGGCAGATACGCAGTATTTT
>TRBD2|NA|TRBJ2-3|TRBV28
CASSAGLGFTDTQYF
TGTGCCAGCAGCGCTGGACTAGGGTTCACAGATACGCAGTATTTT
>NA|NA|TRBJ2-3|TRBV28
CASRSGGPTDTQYF
TGTGCCAGCAGATCAGGGGGGCCCACAGATACGCAGTATTTT
>NA|NA|TRBJ2-7|TRBV27
CASSLRAMTGLYEQYF
TGTGCCAGCAGTCTTAGGGCGATGACGGGGCTGTACGAGCAGTACTTC
>NA|once|TRBJ2-1|TRBV5-1
CASSLFILTGQYNEQFF
TGCGCCAGCAGCTTGTTTATTCTGACAGGTCAATACAATGAGCAGTTCTTC
>TRBD1|once|TRBJ2-2|TRBV19
CASTDAKGARAGELFF
TGTGCCAGTACTGATGCCAAGGGGGCGCGTGCCGGGGAGCTGTTTTTT
>NA|NA|TRBJ2-7|TRBV27
CASSLEGIRPYEQYF
TGTGCCAGCAGTTTAGAAGGGATTAGGCCCTACGAGCAGTACTTC
>NA|NA|TRBJ1-1|TRBV25-1
CASSERTGHTEAFF
TGTGCCAGCAGTGAGCGCACAGGGCATACTGAAGCTTTCTTT
>TRBD2|NA|TRBJ2-7|TRBV18
CASSPNLGRVSSYEQYF
TGTGCCAGCTCACCAAACCTCGGGAGGGTATCGTCCTACGAGCAGTACTTC
>TRBD1|NA|TRBJ2-5|TRBV5-1
CASSRTGIIGETQYF
TGCGCCAGCAGTAGGACAGGGATCATCGGAGAGACCCAGTACTTC
>NA|NA|TRBJ1-4|TRBV7-2
CASSPGRTNEKLFF
TGTGCCAGCAGCCCAGGGCGGACAAACGAAAAACTGTTTTTT
>TRBD2|NA|TRBJ2-7|TRBV5-4
CASRFGTSGTEQYF
TGTGCCAGCAGATTCGGGACTAGCGGGACGGAGCAGTACTTC
>TRBD1|few|TRBJ1-2|TRBV7-2
CASSTSGGIYGYTF
TGTGCCAGCAGCACGTCAGGGGGAATCTATGGCTACACCTTC
>NA|NA|TRBJ1-1|TRBV7-2
CASSHRSRNTEAFF
TGTGCCAGCAGCCACAGGTCCCGGAACACTGAAGCTTTCTTT
>TRBD2|NA|TRBJ2-3|TRBV29-1
CSVDGLGGDTQYF
TGCAGCGTCGACGGACTAGGAGGAGATACGCAGTATTTT
>NA|NA|TRBJ1-5|TRBV6-5
CASKGPSNSNQPQHF
TGTGCCAGCAAAGGCCCCTCCAATAGCAATCAGCCCCAGCATTTT
>NA|NA|TRBJ1-2|TRBV5-4
CASSLSGGPYRVYGYTF
TGTGCCAGCAGCTTGTCCGGGGGGCCGTACAGGGTCTATGGCTACACCTTC
>TRBD2|NA|TRBJ2-5|TRBV11-3
CASSKGAGAKETQYF
TGTGCCAGCAGCAAGGGAGCGGGGGCCAAAGAGACCCAGTACTTC
>NA|once|TRBJ2-7|TRBV7-9
CASSPRNEQYF
TGTGCCAGCAGCCCCAGGAACGAGCAGTACTTC
>NA|NA|TRBJ2-3|TRBV19
CASSNSYITQYF
TGTGCCAGTAGTAACTCCTACATTACGCAGTATTTT
>NA|NA|TRBJ2-2|TRBV2
CASTYRELTVAGELFF
TGTGCCAGCACATACAGGGAACTGACTGTTGCCGGGGAGCTGTTTTTT
>TRBD2|NA|TRBJ2-3|TRBV5-1
CASSPRGAATDTQYF
TGCGCCAGCAGCCCGCGGGGGGCCGCCACAGATACGCAGTATTTT
>TRBD1|NA|TRBJ2-4|TRBV29-1
CSVRTGTNIQYF
TGCAGCGTCCGGACAGGGACAAACATTCAGTACTTC
>TRBD2|NA|TRBJ2-5|TRBV27
CASSYVGRQETQYF
TGTGCCAGCAGTTATGTCGGGAGGCAAGAGACCCAGTACTTC
>NA|NA|TRBJ2-7|TRBV18
CASSPGGPSYEQYF
TGTGCCAGCTCACCAGGGGGCCCCTCCTACGAGCAGTACTTC
>NA|NA|TRBJ1-4|TRBV5-5
CASSRRGSTNEKLFF
TGTGCCAGCAGCCGGAGGGGGTCGACTAATGAAAAACTGTTTTTT
>NA|NA|TRBJ2-3|TRBV10-2
CASSWGNIDTQYF
TGCGCCAGCAGTTGGGGCAATATCGATACGCAGTATTTT
>NA|NA|TRBJ1-1|TRBV7-2
CASSPDSSRTEAFF
TGTGCCAGCAGCCCGGACAGTAGTCGCACTGAAGCTTTCTTT
>NA|few|TRBJ1-1|TRBV7-9
CASSLVDSNTEAFF
TGTGCCAGCAGCTTAGTTGACAGTAACACTGAAGCTTTCTTT